The TCR beta chain described here comes from a study of CD8+CD57+ T cells in acquired aplastic anemia. Overall study: Quantities of DNA derived from sorted CD4+ and CD8+ cells averaged around 3 ug. Average CD4+ read depth in healthy donors was some 9.9 million reads. Findings and limits, study-wide: Patients and controls were found to share twenty-nine CD8+ CDR3 sequences. Patients and healthy controls showed no significant CD8+ Simpson's diversity difference.

This clonotype was seen at least ten times. Its target is unknown. The CDR3 consists of 15 residues. CDR1 and CDR2 (germline): KGHDR, SFDVKD. V was trimmed by 2 bases and J by 6 bases, leaving 15 bases between them. Genomic DNA provided the template from which TCR beta VDJ and CDR3 profiles were obtained. One entry per CDR3 protein, called by TCRdb with MiXCR from the reads. Of roughly 130,000 distinct CDR3 sequences in the sample, around 48% were seen once. V usage is TRBV24-1 and J usage is TRBJ1-2, with D tentatively TRBD1 (6 bases). The sequence was obtained from a human donor in good health, serving as a control. Material: sorted CD4+, CD8+, or CD8+CD57+ T cells (not recorded which) from PBMCs. CDR3 sequence: CATSDSRQAEDGYTF. CDR3 nucleotides: TGTGCCACCAGTGATTCGCGACAGGCGGAGGATGGCTACACCTTC.